The 18 T cell receptor beta chains listed next were all sequenced from one sample in a study of identical twins. TCRdb re-called the 5' RACE reads through MiXCR, storing one row per CDR3 protein. The sample includes 1.5 million to 2 million distinct CDR3 sequences, roughly a third of them seen just once. Sequenced sample: cord blood. These receptors all come from a newborn girl in good health.

V gene TRBV7-9 combines with J gene TRBJ1-4, with D unclear. The CDR3 totals 13 residues. Germline values: CDR1 SEHNR, CDR2 FQNEAQ (reference sequence). The germline V and J ends were trimmed by 0 bases and 6 bases, with 5 bases remaining between them. This CDR3 reads CASSLAVDEKLFF. CDR3 nucleotide sequence: TGTGCCAGCAGCTTAGCTGTGGATGAAAAACTGTTTTTT.

The genes are TRBV10-3 and TRBJ1-2, with TRBD1 identical over 7 bases. Trimming at V came to 6 bases and at J to 2 bases, leaving 3 bases not matched to a gene. The germline CDR1 and CDR2 sequences are ENHRY and SYGVKD. The CDR3 is 13 amino acids. This chain's CDR3 is CAIRRGQNYGYTF. The CDR3 DNA reads as TGTGCCATCAGGAGGGGACAGAACTATGGCTACACCTTC.

This clonotype appeared a few times. This rearrangement joins TRBV7-4 to TRBJ2-3; D tentatively reads TRBD1 or TRBD2 (5 bases each). Germline lookup yields CDR1 SGHVT and CDR2 SQSDAQ. The CDR3 covers 17 residues. V was cut by 3 bases and J by 1 base, with 17 bases left in between. The CDR3 spells CASSFGGFGARTDTQYF. CDR3 in DNA: TGTGCCAGCAGCTTTGGGGGTTTCGGGGCTCGCACAGATACGCAGTATTTT.

Note on this clonotype: A read error may account for a junction end that differs from germline. CDR3 DNA sequence: TGTGCCGGCAGTGAATTTCTGACTCCAGAGACCCAGTACTTC. Translated, it gives CAGSEFLTPETQYF. The rearrangement links TRBV6-1 to TRBJ2-5; no clear D gene. The CDR3 sequence is 14 residues long. Germline V gene data show CDR1 as MNHNS and CDR2 as SASEGT.

The rearrangement links TRBV11-2 to TRBJ2-7; 7 bases agree with TRBD2. Germline V gene lookup returns CDR1 SGHAT and CDR2 FQNNGV. CDR3 length equals 17 residues. Unmatched junction bases numbered 9, after V lost 1 base and J lost 0 bases. The CDR3 is CASSLASIAGISYEQYF. CDR3 coding DNA: TGTGCCAGCAGCTTAGCGTCAATAGCGGGCATCTCCTACGAGCAGTACTTC.

This clonotype showed up just a few times. The rearrangement joins TRBV2 to TRBJ1-5; D might be TRBD1 (5 bases). Between the trimmed V and J ends, which lost 6 bases and 5 bases, there was a span of 11 bases. The CDR3 runs to 13 residues. Germline CDR1 SNHLY, CDR2 FYNNEI. CDR3 residues: CASSREGYQPQHF. CDR3 in DNA: TGTGCCAGCAGCAGGGAGGGCTATCAGCCCCAGCATTTT.

The V call is TRBV7-2, the J call TRBJ2-7; a weak D match, TRBD2 (7 bases). The CDR3 runs to 16 residues. Per germline, CDR1 SGHTA and CDR2 FQGNSA. V was cut by 3 bases and J by 2 bases, with 17 bases left in between. The CDR3 nucleotides read TGTGCCAGCAGCTTCCCACGCGGGGGCCATCCCTACGAGCAGTACTTC. Amino acids: CASSFPRGGHPYEQYF.

This clonotype appeared once. The chain joins TRBV9 to TRBJ2-1, with 10 positions matching TRBD2. The CDR3 contains 15 residues. In germline, CDR1 is SGDLS, CDR2 YYNGEE. J gave up 8 bases and V 0 bases, and 5 bases lay outside the gene matches. The CDR3 coding sequence is TGTGCCAGCAGCGTAGGTCTAGCGGGAGACGATGAGCAGTTCTTC. This gives the protein CASSVGLAGDDEQFF.

The V call is TRBV21-1, the J call TRBJ1-1; the D call TRBD1 from the table was never checked on the DNA. TRBV21-1 is a listed pseudogene. The CDR3 contains 16 residues. This CDR3 reads CASSPPRAVMNTEAFF. DNA of the CDR3: TGTGCCAGCAGCCCCCCTAGGGCGGTAATGAACACTGAAGCTTTCTTT.

To note about this clonotype: Germline is not matched at one junction end, which may reflect a read error. The V call is TRBV3-1, the J call TRBJ2-5; 8 positions agree with TRBD2. The CDR3 covers 15 residues. The germline V gene has CDR1 LGHDT and CDR2 YNNKEL (reference sequence). The CDR3 sequence is CASGQDLAGQETQYF. CDR3 in DNA: TGTGCCAGCGGCCAAGATCTAGCGGGCCAAGAGACCCAGTACTTC.

This clonotype was counted between two and nine times. The chain recombines TRBV20-1 with TRBJ1-5; 9 nucleotides match TRBD1. The germline gives CDR1 DFQATT, CDR2 SNEGSKA (reference sequence). Losses at the gene ends were 3 bases for V and 6 bases for J; bases not matched to a gene: 6. This CDR3 contains 14 residues. Here the CDR3 reads CSASLTGGGQPQHF. CDR3 nucleotides: TGCAGTGCTAGCCTAACAGGGGGCGGTCAGCCCCAGCATTTT.

This clonotype was detected only a few times. The chain recombines TRBV6-6 with TRBJ2-7; the D gene could be TRBD1 or TRBD2 (5 bases each). Germline V gives CDR1 MNHNY, CDR2 SVGAGI (reference sequence). V gave up 6 bases and J gave up 5 bases, with 14 bases separating them. There are 13 residues in the CDR3. The CDR3 sequence: CASSHTRGHEQYF. The CDR3 DNA reads TGTGCCAGCAGCCACACTAGGGGCCACGAGCAGTACTTC.

Comments on this clonotype: A much larger clone differs by one base, so this may be a read error. The genes are TRBV6-5 and TRBJ1-2; 9 positions agree with TRBD1. The CDR3 contains 16 residues. Germline-derived CDR1 and CDR2 are MNHEY and SVGAGI. The V gene end was trimmed by 5 bases and the J gene end by 5 bases; junction bases not matched to a gene: 12. CDR3 loop: CASSMGQGHPPYGYTF. The CDR3 region has the DNA TGTGCCAGCAGTATGGGACAGGGCCATCCCCCTTATGGCTACACCTTC.

The chain carries TRBV25-1 and TRBJ1-3; D is possibly TRBD1 (5 bases). V shed 4 bases and J shed 2 bases, with 6 bases lying between them. Germline lookup yields CDR1 MGHDK and CDR2 SYGVNS. The CDR3 sequence is 13 residues long. The CDR3 DNA follows: TGTGCCAGCAGTGTAGGGGCTGGAAACACCATATATTTT. This sequence encodes CASSVGAGNTIYF.

The chain combines TRBV4-2 with TRBJ2-5; D might be TRBD2 (6 bases). With 0 bases removed from V and 4 bases from J, the gap between germline ends came to 15 bases. The CDR3 has 16 residues. The germline gives CDR1 LGHNA, CDR2 YNFKEQ. The CDR3 is CASSQDFPGAGETQYF. The CDR3 bases are TGTGCCAGCAGCCAAGATTTCCCGGGAGCGGGAGAGACCCAGTACTTC.

The chain joins TRBV10-3 to TRBJ2-7, with D unclear. The CDR3 length is 17 residues. Trimming took 3 bases from V and 7 from J, leaving 25 bases between them. Per germline, CDR1 ENHRY and CDR2 SYGVKD. CDR3 sequence (DNA): TGTGCCATCAGTGACGACTCATCCCCCACAACGTCTAAAGAGCAGTACTTC. Amino acid sequence: CAISDDSSPTTSKEQYF.

The chain combines TRBV20-1 with TRBJ1-5; maybe TRBD1 (5 bases). The CDR3 extends over 15 amino acids. Germline values: CDR1 DFQATT, CDR2 SNEGSKA (reference sequence). V was trimmed by 5 bases and J by 7 bases, leaving 21 bases between them. The CDR3 DNA reads TGCAGTGCTGGTCAGACCTACGGGACGAGCCAGCCCCAGCATTTT. This translates into CSAGQTYGTSQPQHF.

This clonotype was seen only a few times. The V and J genes are TRBV4-2 and TRBJ2-1, with 11 bases identical to TRBD2. Germline V CDR1 and CDR2: LGHNA, YNFKEQ. This CDR3 has 17 amino acids. The V gene end was trimmed by 4 bases and the J gene end by 0 bases; junction bases not matched to a gene: 5. CDR3 loop: CASSRRTSGFSYNEQFF. In DNA form, the CDR3 reads TGTGCCAGCAGCCGTCGGACTAGCGGGTTCTCCTACAATGAGCAGTTCTTC.